The present T cell receptor (beta chain) was sequenced within a study of vaccination effects on CD4 cells after COVID-19. Study-wide context: A density of more than 1.5 million PBMC per well was used; these cells were cultured with 9.5 to 10 IU/ml IL-2 and about 10 ug/ml peptides.

The authors isolated CD4+ T cells after 9 to 10 days of culture. In the cultures, half the medium was exchanged for IL-2 medium on days 3 and 7. In the case of this clone: Its antigen is as yet unknown.

In germline, CDR1 is SGHRS, CDR2 YFSETQ. Trimming removed 4 bases at V and 5 bases at J, with 18 bases between. CDR3 length equals 15 residues. The protocol was immunoSEQ multiplex PCR, while the TCRdb copy is restricted to in-frame clones and leaves out a portion. The sample contains tens of thousands of clones, approximately 72% of which appear only once. Study-level points and caveats: Vaccine- and infection-induced clones showed marked clonal contraction late following vaccination.

The gene calls are TRBV5-1 and TRBJ2-5, with D possibly being TRBD2 (5 bases). The receptor's source is a human donor who had a prior SARS-CoV-2 infection. The sample was CD4+ T cells from PBMCs cultured without peptide, taken before COVID-19 vaccination. CDR3 nucleotide sequence: TGCGCCAGCAGCCCGAGGGCCCACGGGCGCGAGACCCAGTACTTC. Translated: CASSPRAHGRETQYF.